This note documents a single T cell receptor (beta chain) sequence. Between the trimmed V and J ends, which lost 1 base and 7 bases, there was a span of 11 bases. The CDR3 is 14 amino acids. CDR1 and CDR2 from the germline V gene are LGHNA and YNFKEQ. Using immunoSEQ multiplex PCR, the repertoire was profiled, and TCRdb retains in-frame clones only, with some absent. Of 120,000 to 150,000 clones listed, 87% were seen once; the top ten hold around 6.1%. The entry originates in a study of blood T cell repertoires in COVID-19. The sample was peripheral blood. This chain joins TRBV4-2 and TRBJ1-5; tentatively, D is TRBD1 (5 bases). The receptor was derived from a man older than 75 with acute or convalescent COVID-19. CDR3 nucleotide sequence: TGTGCCAGCAGCCAAGTTGGGGGGGACCAGCCCCAGCATTTT. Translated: CASSQVGGDQPQHF.